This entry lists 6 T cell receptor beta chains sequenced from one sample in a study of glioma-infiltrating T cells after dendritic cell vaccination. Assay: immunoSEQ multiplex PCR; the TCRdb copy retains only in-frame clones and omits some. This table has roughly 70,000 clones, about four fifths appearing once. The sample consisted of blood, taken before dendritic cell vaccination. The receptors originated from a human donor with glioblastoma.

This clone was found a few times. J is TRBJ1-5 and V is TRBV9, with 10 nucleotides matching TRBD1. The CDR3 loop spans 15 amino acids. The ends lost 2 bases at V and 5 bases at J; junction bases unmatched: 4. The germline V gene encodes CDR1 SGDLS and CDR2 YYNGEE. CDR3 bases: TGTGCCAGCAGCGTTACCGGGACAGGGGATCAGCCCCAGCATTTT. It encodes CASSVTGTGDQPQHF.

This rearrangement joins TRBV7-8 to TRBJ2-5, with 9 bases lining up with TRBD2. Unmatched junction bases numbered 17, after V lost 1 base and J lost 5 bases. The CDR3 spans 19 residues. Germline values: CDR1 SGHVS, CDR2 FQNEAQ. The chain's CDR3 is CASSLGGSIFGTSQETQYF. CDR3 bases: TGTGCCAGCAGCTTAGGAGGGAGCATTTTCGGGACTAGCCAGGAGACCCAGTACTTC. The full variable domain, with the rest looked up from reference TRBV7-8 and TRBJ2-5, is GAGVSQSPRYKVAKRGQDVALRCDPISGHVSLFWYQQALGQGPEFLTYFQNEAQLDKSGLPSDRFFAERPEGSVSTLKIQRTQQEDSAVYLCASSLGGSIFGTSQETQYFGPGTRLLVL.

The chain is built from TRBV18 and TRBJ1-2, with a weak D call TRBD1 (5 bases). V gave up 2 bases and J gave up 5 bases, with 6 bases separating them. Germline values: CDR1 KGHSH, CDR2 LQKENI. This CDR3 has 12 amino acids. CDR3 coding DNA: TGTGCCAGCTCACCAGGACAATATGGCTACACCTTC. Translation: CASSPGQYGYTF.

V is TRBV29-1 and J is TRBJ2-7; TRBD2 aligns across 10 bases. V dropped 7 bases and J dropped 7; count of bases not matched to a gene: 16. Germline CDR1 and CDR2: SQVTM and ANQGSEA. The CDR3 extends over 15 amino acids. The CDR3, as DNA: TGCAGCGCCCGAACAATAGCGGGGGGTTTCGGAGAGCAGTACTTC. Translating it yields CSARTIAGGFGEQYF.

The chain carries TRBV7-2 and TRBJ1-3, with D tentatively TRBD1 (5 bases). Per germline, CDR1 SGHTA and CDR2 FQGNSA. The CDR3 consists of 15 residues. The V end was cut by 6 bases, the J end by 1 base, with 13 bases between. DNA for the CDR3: TGTGCCAGCAGTCCCGGGGGGGGGTCTGGAAACACCATATATTTT. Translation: CASSPGGGSGNTIYF.

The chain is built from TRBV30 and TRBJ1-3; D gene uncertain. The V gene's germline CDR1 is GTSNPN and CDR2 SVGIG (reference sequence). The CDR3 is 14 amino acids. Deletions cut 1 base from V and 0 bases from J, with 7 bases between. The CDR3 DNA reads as TGTGCCTGGAGTGCCGGAGCCTCTGGAAACACCATATATTTT. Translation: CAWSAGASGNTIYF.